The source of this T cell receptor beta chain is a study of cytomegalovirus exposure and HLA in healthy donors. Broader study findings: With further analysis later on, most CMV-associated TCR beta chains appeared HLA-restricted. Donors were assumed by presence/absence analyses to have roughly uniform sequencing depth.

The PCR made use of 60 Vbeta and 13 Jbeta primers. The repertoire was sequenced with immunoSEQ multiplex PCR; TCRdb's copy has only in-frame clones and lacks some. The sample shows around 200,000 clones, roughly four fifths of them seen only once. About this clone itself: Its antigen is not known. Other DNA sequences from this sample encode an identical CDR3 as well.

This TCR derives from a woman in her forties or fifties in good health and CMV-seropositive. Material for sequencing was PBMCs.

CDR3 in DNA: TGCGCCAGCAGCGGAGGGTCTGGGGCCAACGTCCTGACTTTC. Translated: CASSGGSGANVLTF. The chain links TRBV5-1 to TRBJ2-6; D is possibly TRBD2 (6 bases). Germline CDR1 and CDR2: SGHRS and YFSETQ. The CDR3 is 14 amino acids. V lost 4 bases, J lost 1 base, and 6 bases lay in between.